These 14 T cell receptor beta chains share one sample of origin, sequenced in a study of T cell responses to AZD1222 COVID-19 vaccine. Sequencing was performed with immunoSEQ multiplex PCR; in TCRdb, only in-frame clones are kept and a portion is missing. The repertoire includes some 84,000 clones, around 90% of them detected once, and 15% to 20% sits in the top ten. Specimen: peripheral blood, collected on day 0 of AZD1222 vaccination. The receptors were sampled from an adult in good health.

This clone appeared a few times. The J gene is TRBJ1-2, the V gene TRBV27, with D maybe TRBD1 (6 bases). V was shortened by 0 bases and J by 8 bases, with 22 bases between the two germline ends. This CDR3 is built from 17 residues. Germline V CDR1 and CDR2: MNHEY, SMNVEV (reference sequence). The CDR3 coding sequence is TGTGCCAGCAGTTTATCTTCGGTTGGGGGGGCGCGAAAGGGCTACACCTTC. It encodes CASSLSSVGGARKGYTF.

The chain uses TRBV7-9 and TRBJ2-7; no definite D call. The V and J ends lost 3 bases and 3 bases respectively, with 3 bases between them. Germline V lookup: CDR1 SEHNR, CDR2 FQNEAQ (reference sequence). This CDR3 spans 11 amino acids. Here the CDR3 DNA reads TGTGCCAGCAGCTTTGACTACGAGCAGTACTTC. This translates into CASSFDYEQYF. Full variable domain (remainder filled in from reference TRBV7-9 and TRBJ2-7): DTGVSQNPRHKITKRGQNVTFRCDPISEHNRLYWYRQTLGQGPEFLTYFQNEAQLEKSRLLSDRFSAERPKGSFSTLEIQRTEQGDSAMYLCASSFDYEQYFGPGTRLTVT.

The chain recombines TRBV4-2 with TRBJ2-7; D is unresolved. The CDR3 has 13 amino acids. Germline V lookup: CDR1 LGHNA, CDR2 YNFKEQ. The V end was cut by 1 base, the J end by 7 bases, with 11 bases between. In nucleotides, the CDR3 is TGTGCCAGCAGCCAAGTAGGGATGGGGGAGCAGTACTTC. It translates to CASSQVGMGEQYF.

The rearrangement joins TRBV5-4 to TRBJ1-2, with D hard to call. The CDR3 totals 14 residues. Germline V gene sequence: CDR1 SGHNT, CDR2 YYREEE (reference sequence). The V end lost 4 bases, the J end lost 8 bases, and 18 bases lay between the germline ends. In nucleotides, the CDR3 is TGTGCCAGCAGCCGGATTGAGACGGGGTCCGGCTACACCTTC. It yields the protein CASSRIETGSGYTF. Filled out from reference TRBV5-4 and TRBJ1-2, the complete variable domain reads ETGVTQSPTHLIKTRGQQVTLRCSSQSGHNTVSWYQQALGQGPQFIFQYYREEENGRGNFPPRFSGLQFPNYSSELNVNALELDDSALYLCASSRIETGSGYTFGSGTRLTVV.

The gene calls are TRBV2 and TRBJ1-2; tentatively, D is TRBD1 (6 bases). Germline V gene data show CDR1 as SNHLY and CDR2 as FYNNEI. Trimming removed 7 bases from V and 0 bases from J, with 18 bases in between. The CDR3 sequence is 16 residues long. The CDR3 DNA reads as TGTGCCAGCAATAAGGACAGCGTCCCCGCTAACTATGGCTACACCTTC. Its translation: CASNKDSVPANYGYTF.

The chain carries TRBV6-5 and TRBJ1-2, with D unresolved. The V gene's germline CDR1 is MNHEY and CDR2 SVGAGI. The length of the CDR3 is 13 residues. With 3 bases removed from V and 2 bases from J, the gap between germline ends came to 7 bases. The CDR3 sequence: CASSYGLNYGYTF. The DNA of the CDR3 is TGTGCCAGCAGTTATGGGCTGAACTATGGCTACACCTTC.

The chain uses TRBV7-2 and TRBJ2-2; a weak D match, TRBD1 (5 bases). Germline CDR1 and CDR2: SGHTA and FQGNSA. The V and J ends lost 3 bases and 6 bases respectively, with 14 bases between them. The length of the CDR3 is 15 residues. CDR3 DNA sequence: TGTGCCAGCAGCTTGAGCACAGGATACTCCGGGGAGCTGTTTTTT. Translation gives CASSLSTGYSGELFF.

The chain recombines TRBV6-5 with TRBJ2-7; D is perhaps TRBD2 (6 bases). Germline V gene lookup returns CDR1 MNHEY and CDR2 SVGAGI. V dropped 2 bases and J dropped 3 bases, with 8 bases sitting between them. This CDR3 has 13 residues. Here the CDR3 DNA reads TGTGCCAGCAGTTACGCTAGCGACTACGAGCAGTACTTC. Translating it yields CASSYASDYEQYF.

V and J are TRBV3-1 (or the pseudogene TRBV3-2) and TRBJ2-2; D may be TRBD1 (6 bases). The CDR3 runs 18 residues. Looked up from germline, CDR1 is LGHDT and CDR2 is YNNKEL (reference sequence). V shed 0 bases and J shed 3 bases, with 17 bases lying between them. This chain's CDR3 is CASSQDGQGRLHTGELFF. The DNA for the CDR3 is TGTGCCAGCAGCCAAGATGGTCAGGGGAGATTGCACACCGGGGAGCTGTTTTTT.

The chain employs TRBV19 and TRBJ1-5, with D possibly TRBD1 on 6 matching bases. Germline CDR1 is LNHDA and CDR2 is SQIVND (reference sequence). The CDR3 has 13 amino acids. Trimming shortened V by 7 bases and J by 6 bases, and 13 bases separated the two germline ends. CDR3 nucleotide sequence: TGTGCCAGTATCCTCGACAGGACTCAGCCCCAGCATTTT. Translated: CASILDRTQPQHF.

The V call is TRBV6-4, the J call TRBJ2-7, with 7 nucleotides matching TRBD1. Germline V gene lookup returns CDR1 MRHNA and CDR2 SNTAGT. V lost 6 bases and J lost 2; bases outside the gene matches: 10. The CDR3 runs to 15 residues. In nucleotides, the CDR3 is TGTGCCAGCAGCCATATACGGGACAGAACCTACGAGCAGTACTTC. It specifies CASSHIRDRTYEQYF.

CDR3 protein: CASSYSSAGGEQYF. The CDR3 nucleotides read TGTGCCAGCAGTTACTCGTCGGCAGGGGGTGAGCAGTACTTC. This rearrangement joins TRBV6-5 to TRBJ2-7, with 7 bases aligning to TRBD1. The CDR3 consists of 14 residues. V trimming: 0 bases; J trimming: 7 bases; junction bases outside the gene matches: 6. CDR1 and CDR2 from the germline V gene are MNHEY and SVGAGI.

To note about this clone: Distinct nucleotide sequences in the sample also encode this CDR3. The CDR3 DNA follows: TGTGCCAGCAGTGAATTGGAGAACACTGAAGCTTTCTTT. This codes for CASSELENTEAFF. The chain couples TRBV2 to TRBJ1-1; D ambiguous. V lost 2 bases, J lost 1 base, and 5 bases lay in between. The V gene's germline CDR1 is SNHLY and CDR2 FYNNEI. This CDR3 comprises 13 residues.

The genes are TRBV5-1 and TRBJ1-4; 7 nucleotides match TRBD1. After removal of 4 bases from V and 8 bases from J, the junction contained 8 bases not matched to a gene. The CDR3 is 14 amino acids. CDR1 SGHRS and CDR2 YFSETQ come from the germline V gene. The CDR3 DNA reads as TGCGCCAGCAGCCCCGGGACAGCGAGAGAAAAACTGTTTTTT. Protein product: CASSPGTAREKLFF.